These T cell receptor beta chains were read from a single sample in a study of graft-versus-host responses after intestinal transplantation. Some clones are missing from TCRdb's copy, which holds only in-frame ones; the method was immunoSEQ multiplex PCR. The sample includes 10,000 or so clones, 31% of them seen just once. The sample in question was alloreactive CD4+ T cells from a mixed lymphocyte reaction culture, obtained before transplantation. All receptors come from a human patient who was an organ donor for intestinal transplantation. The CDR3 runs from the conserved cysteine through the conserved F or W. Fields, in order: V gene, D gene, clone size, J gene, CDR3 protein, CDR3 DNA. D genes are given only for firm matches. Clone size is given for some rows only: seen once, a few or many times, or a class if the clone is expanded.

TRBV5-1,-,-,TRBJ2-2,CASSLRVGELFF,TGCGCCAGCAGCCTCAGGGTAGGGGAGCTGTTTTTT
TRBV9,-,-,TRBJ2-2,CASSPIAGELFF,TGTGCCAGCAGCCCAATAGCCGGGGAGCTGTTTTTT
TRBV20-1,-,-,TRBJ1-1,CSAVLLSGAFF,TGCAGTGCCGTCCTCCTCTCTGGGGCTTTCTTT
TRBV5-4,-,-,TRBJ1-2,CASSLQGYGYTF,TGTGCCAGCAGCTTGCAGGGTTATGGCTACACCTTC
TRBV23-1,TRBD1,medium-sized,TRBJ1-5,CASSQSRTGEALNQPQHF,TGCGCCAGCAGTCAATCCCGGACAGGGGAAGCCCTCAATCAGCCCCAGCATTTT
TRBV19,TRBD1,-,TRBJ2-5,CASRAIGGVETQYF,TGTGCCAGTAGGGCTATAGGGGGCGTGGAGACCCAGTACTTC
TRBV6-5,TRBD1,once,TRBJ1-3,CASRQSGGEGNTIYF,TGTGCCAGCAGGCAATCAGGGGGCGAAGGAAACACCATATATTTT
TRBV11-3,TRBD2,-,TRBJ2-3,CASSASGGRTDTQYF,TGTGCCAGCAGCGCGAGCGGGGGTAGGACAGATACGCAGTATTTT
TRBV27,-,-,TRBJ2-6,CASSSSGANVLTF,TGTGCCAGCAGTAGCTCTGGGGCCAACGTCCTGACTTTC
TRBV6-1,-,few,TRBJ2-7,CASSKLATGNEQYF,TGTGCCAGCAGCAAGCTCGCTACAGGGAACGAGCAGTACTTC